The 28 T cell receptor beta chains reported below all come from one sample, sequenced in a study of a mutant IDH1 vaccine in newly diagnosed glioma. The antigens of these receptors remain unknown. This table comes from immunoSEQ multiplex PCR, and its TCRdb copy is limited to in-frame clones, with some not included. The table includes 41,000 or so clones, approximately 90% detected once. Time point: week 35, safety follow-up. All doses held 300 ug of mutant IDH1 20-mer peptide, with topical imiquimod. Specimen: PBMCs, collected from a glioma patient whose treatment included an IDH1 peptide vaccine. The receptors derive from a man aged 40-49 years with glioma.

CDR3 in amino acids: CASEGSSLAGGDYEQYF. The CDR3 nucleotides are TGTGCCAGTGAGGGGTCGTCTCTAGCGGGGGGAGACTACGAGCAGTACTTC. The chain recombines TRBV2 with TRBJ2-7; the match to TRBD2 covers 11 bases. CDR1 and CDR2 from the germline V gene are SNHLY and FYNNEI. This CDR3 spans 17 amino acids. The V and J ends lost 9 bases and 3 bases, in that order; junction bases with no gene match: 16.

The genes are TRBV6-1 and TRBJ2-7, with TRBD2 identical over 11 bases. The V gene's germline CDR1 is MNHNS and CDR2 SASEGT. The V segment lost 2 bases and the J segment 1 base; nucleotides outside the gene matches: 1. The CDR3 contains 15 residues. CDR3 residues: CASSEIAGGSYEQYV. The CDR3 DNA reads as TGTGCCAGCAGTGAAATAGCGGGGGGGTCCTACGAGCAGTACGTC.

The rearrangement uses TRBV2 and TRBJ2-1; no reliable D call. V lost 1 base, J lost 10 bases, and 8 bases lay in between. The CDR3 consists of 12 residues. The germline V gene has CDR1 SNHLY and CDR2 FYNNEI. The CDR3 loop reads CASSEGRNEQFF. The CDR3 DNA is TGTGCCAGCAGTGAAGGTAGGAACGAGCAGTTCTTC.

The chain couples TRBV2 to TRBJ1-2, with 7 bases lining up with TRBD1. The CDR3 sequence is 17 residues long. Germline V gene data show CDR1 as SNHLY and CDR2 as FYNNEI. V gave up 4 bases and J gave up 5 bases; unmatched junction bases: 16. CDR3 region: CASSGPGTAGGIYGYTF. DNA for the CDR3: TGTGCCAGCAGTGGTCCCGGGACAGCGGGGGGGATATATGGCTACACCTTC. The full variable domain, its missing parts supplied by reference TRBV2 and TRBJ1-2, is EPEVTQTPSHQVTQMGQEVILRCVPISNHLYFYWYRQILGQKVEFLVSFYNNEISEKSEIFDDQFSVERPDGSNFTLKIRSTKLEDSAMYFCASSGPGTAGGIYGYTFGSGTRLTVV.

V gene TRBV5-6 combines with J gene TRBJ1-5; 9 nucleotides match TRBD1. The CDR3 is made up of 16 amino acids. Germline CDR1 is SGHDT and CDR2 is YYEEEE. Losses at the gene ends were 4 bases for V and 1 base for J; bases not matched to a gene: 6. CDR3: CASSHTGTGSNQPQHF. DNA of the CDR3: TGTGCCAGCAGCCACACCGGGACAGGGAGCAATCAGCCCCAGCATTTT.

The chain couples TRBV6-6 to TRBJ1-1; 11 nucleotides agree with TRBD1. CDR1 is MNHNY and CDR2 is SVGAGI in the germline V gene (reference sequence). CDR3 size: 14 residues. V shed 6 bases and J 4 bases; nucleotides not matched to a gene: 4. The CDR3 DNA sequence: TGTGCCAGCAGGACCGGACAGGGGGCCACTGAAGCTTTCTTT. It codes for CASRTGQGATEAFF.

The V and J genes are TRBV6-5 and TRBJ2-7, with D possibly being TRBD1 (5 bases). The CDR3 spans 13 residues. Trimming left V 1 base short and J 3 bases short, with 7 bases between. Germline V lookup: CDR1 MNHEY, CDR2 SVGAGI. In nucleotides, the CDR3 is TGTGCCAGCAGTTACTACCAGGGCTACGAGCAGTACTTC. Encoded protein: CASSYYQGYEQYF.

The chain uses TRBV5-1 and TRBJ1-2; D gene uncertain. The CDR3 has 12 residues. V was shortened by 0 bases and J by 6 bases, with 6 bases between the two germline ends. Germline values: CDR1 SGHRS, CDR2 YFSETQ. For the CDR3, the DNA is TGCGCCAGCAGCTTGGTTGGGGATGGCTACACCTTC. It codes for CASSLVGDGYTF.

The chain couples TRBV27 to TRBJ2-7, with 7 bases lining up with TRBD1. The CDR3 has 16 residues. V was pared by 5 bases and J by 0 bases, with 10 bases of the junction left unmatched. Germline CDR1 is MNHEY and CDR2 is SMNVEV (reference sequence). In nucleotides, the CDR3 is TGTGCCAGCAGTGGGGTGACAGGGACCCTCTCCTACGAGCAGTACTTC. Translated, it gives CASSGVTGTLSYEQYF.

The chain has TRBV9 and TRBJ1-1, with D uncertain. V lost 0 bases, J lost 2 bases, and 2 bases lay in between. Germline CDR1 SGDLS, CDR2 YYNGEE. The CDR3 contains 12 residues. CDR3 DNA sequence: TGTGCCAGCAGCGTAGTAAACACTGAAGCTTTCTTT. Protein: CASSVVNTEAFF.

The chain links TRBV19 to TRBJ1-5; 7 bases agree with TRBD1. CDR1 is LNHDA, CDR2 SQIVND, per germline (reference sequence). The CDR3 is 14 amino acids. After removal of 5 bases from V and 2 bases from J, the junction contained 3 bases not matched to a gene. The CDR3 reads CASSLTGGNQPQHF. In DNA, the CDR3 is TGTGCCAGTAGTCTCACAGGGGGCAATCAGCCCCAGCATTTT.

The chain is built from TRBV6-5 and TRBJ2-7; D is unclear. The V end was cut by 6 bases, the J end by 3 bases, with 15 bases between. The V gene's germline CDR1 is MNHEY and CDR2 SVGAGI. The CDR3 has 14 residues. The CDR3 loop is CASSPLEAFYEQYF. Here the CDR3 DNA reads TGTGCCAGCAGCCCCCTCGAGGCTTTCTACGAGCAGTACTTC.

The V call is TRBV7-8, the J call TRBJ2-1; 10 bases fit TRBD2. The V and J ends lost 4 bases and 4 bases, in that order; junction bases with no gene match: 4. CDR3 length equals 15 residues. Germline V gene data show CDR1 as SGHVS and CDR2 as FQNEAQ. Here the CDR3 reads CASSSLAGGYNEQFF. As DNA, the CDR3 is TGTGCCAGCAGCTCCTTAGCGGGGGGTTACAATGAGCAGTTCTTC.

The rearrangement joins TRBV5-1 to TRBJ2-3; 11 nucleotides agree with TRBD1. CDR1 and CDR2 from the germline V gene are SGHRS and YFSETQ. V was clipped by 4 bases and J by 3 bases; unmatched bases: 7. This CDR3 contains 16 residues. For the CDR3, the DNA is TGCGCCAGCAGCCTGGACAGGGGGCGCGTGACAGATACGCAGTATTTT. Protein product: CASSLDRGRVTDTQYF.

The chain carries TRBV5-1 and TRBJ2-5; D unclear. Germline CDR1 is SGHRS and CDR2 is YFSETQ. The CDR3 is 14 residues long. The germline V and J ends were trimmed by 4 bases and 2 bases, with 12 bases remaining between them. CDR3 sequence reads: CASSPGFGQETQYF. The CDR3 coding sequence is TGCGCCAGCAGCCCCGGTTTTGGTCAAGAGACCCAGTACTTC.

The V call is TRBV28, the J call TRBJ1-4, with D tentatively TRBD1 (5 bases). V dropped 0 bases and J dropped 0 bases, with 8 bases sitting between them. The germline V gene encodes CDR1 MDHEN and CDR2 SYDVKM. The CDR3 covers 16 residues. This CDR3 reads CASSLWGGPTNEKLFF. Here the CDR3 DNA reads TGTGCCAGCAGTTTATGGGGGGGACCAACTAATGAAAAACTGTTTTTT.

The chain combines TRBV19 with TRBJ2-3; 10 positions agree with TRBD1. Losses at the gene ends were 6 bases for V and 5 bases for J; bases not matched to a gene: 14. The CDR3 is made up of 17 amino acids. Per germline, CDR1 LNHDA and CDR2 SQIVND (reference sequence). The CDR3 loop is CASRHGLTDRGVDTQYF. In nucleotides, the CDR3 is TGTGCCAGTAGACACGGACTTACGGACAGGGGGGTAGATACGCAGTATTTT.

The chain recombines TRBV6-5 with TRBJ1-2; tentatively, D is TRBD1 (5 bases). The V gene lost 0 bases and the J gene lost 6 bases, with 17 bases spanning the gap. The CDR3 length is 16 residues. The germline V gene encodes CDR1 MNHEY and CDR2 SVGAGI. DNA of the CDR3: TGTGCCAGCAGTTACTCGGAGAGCGAGGGGTGGGATGGCTACACCTTC. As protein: CASSYSESEGWDGYTF.

The CDR3, as DNA: TGTGCCAGCAGCGCCCGGGCTCACTATGGCTACACCTTC. It encodes CASSARAHYGYTF. The rearrangement uses TRBV11-2 and TRBJ1-2, with unresolved D. This CDR3 contains 13 residues. CDR1 and CDR2 (germline): SGHAT, FQNNGV. V was cut by 5 bases and J by 3 bases, with 10 bases left in between.

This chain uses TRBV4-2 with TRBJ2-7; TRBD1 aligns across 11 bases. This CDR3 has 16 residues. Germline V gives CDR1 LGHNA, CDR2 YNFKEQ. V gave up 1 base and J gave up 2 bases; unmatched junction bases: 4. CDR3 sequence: CASSQGPGQGAYEQYF. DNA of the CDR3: TGTGCCAGCAGCCAAGGGCCGGGACAGGGGGCCTACGAGCAGTACTTC.

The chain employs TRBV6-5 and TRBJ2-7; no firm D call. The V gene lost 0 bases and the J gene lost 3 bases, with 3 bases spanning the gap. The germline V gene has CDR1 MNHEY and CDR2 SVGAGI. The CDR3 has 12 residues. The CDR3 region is CASSYSRYEQYF. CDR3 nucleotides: TGTGCCAGCAGTTACTCCCGCTACGAGCAGTACTTC.

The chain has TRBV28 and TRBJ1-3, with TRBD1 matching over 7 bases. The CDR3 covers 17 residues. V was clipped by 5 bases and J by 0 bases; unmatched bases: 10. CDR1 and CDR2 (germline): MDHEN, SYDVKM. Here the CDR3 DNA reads TGTGCCAGCAGTCCTCCGCTGACAGGGTACTCTGGAAACACCATATATTTT. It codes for CASSPPLTGYSGNTIYF.

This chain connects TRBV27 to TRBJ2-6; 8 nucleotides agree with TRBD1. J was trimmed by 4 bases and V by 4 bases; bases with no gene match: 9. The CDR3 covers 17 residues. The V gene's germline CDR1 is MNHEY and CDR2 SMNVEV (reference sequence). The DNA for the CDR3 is TGTGCCAGCAGTTACAACAGGGGGGTAGTCGGGGCCAACGTCCTGACTTTC. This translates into CASSYNRGVVGANVLTF.

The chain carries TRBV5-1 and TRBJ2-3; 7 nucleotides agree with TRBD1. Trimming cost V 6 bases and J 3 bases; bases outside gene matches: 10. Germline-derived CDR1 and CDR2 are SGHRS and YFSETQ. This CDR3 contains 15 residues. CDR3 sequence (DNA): TGCGCCAGCAAAGACAGGGTCGTCCCAACAGATACGCAGTATTTT. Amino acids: CASKDRVVPTDTQYF.

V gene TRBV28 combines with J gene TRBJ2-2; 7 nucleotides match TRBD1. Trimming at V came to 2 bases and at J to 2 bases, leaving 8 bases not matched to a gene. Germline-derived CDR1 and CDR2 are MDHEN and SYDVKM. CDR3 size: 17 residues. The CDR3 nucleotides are TGTGCCAGCAGTTTACCCCTAGACAGGGAAAACACCGGGGAGCTGTTTTTT. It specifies CASSLPLDRENTGELFF.

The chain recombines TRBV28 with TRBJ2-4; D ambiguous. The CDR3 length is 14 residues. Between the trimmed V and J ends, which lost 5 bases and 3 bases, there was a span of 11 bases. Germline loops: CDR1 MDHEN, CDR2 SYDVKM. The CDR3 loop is CASSDNWGKNIQYF. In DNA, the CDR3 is TGTGCCAGCAGTGATAATTGGGGCAAAAACATTCAGTACTTC.

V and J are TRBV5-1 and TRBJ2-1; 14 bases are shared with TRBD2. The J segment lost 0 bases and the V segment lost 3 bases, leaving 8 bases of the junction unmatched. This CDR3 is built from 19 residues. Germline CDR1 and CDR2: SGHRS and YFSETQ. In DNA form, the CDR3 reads TGCGCCAGCAGCTGGGGACTAGCGGGAGACTTCTTCTCCTACAATGAGCAGTTCTTC. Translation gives CASSWGLAGDFFSYNEQFF.

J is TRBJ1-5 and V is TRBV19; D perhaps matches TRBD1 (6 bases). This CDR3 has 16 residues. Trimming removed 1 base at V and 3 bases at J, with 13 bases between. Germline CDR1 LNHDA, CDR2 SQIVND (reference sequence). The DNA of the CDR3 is TGTGCCAGTAGTATAGTAGGGGGGCACGACAATCAGCCCCAGCATTTT. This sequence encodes CASSIVGGHDNQPQHF.